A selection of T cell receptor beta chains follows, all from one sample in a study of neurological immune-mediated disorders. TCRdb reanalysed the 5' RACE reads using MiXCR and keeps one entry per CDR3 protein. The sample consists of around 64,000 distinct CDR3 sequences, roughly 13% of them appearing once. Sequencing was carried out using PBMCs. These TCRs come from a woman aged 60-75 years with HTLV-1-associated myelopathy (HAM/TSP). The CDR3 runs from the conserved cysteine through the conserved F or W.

CASSLGESGNTIYF | TRBJ1-3 | TRBV7-2
CASSRTSGESYEQYF | TRBJ2-7 | TRBV6-5
CARSSDLQGKTQYF | TRBJ2-3 | TRBV12-3/TRBV12-4
CSAPSRGRSDTQYF | TRBJ2-3 | TRBV20-1
CASSFYICSARAGGAHEQYF | TRBJ2-7 | TRBV7-2
CAAGVSGANVLTF | TRBJ2-6 | TRBV27
CASSQDRTYGYTF | TRBJ1-2 | TRBV14
CASSLGTSGRALDTQYF | TRBJ2-3 | TRBV5-1
CASSLAGRRNEAFF | TRBJ1-1 | TRBV12-3/TRBV12-4
CASSHGASWTAAYEQYF | TRBJ2-7 | TRBV3-1
CASSGMGVLYNEQFF | TRBJ2-1 | TRBV5-1
CASSPSAYNEQFF | TRBJ2-1 | TRBV27
CASSTGASGYTF | TRBJ1-2 | TRBV12-3/TRBV12-4
CASSQESASGINEQFF | TRBJ2-1 | TRBV4-1
CASSPHRAGELFF | TRBJ2-2 | TRBV12-3/TRBV12-4
CASSHRDRDVSYNEQFF | TRBJ2-1 | TRBV7-8
CASSLGQGSTYEQYF | TRBJ2-7 | TRBV12-3/TRBV12-4
CASSGGTANTEAFF | TRBJ1-1 | TRBV5-1
CAISEREYEQYF | TRBJ2-7 | TRBV10-3
CASSIAGGSGANVLTF | TRBJ2-6 | TRBV19
CASSNQLAIQYEQYF | TRBJ2-7 | TRBV7-9
CASSVLAISYNEQFF | TRBJ2-1 | TRBV5-1
CASSLFVFRTGQNTEAFF | TRBJ1-1 | TRBV28
CASSSDYGYTF | TRBJ1-2 | TRBV3-1
CSVSEGGEQYF | TRBJ2-7 | TRBV29-1
CASLKLRGTEAFF | TRBJ1-1 | TRBV13
CASSQVDESTYEQYF | TRBJ2-7 | TRBV4-1
CASSRTGFLSGNTIYF | TRBJ1-3 | TRBV3-1
CASSLVGRTNYGYTF | TRBJ1-2 | TRBV5-5
CASSVKESSSYNEQFF | TRBJ2-1 | TRBV9
CASSVVAAGDTEAFF | TRBJ1-1 | TRBV9
CASSPDETYGYTF | TRBJ1-2 | TRBV18
CSAWDREYTEAFF | TRBJ1-1 | TRBV20-1
CASSLRQGLNEQFF | TRBJ2-1 | TRBV11-2
CSASEPGLAGQYF | TRBJ2-7 | TRBV20-1
CATRIEEQFF | TRBJ2-1 | TRBV7-9
CATSRDLNEQFF | TRBJ2-1 | TRBV15
CSARAGDRSKNIQYF | TRBJ2-4 | TRBV20-1
CASSTSGTSGEQFF | TRBJ2-1 | TRBV5-1
CASSPGQLAKNIQYF | TRBJ2-4 | TRBV6-5
CAISPSGGGSYNEQFF | TRBJ2-1 | TRBV10-3
CASSREIYYEQYF | TRBJ2-7 | TRBV12-3/TRBV12-4
CASSLVAAGLMYF | TRBJ2-4 | TRBV7-8
CSARGLDVSREIQYF | TRBJ2-5 | TRBV20-1
CASSRGQGALGTEAFF | TRBJ1-1 | TRBV4-1
CSAKTSSYNEQFF | TRBJ2-1 | TRBV20-1
CASSLAGGGDTQYF | TRBJ2-3 | TRBV7-9
CSAIRPGGGEQYF | TRBJ2-7 | TRBV20-1
CASSLGGPADTQYF | TRBJ2-3 | TRBV5-1
CASSGREDHNEQFF | TRBJ2-1 | TRBV9
CASSVGPQANFQYF | TRBJ2-4 | TRBV9
CASSGSPQRSSYEQYF | TRBJ2-7 | TRBV28
CASSPSGAGGPRELFF | TRBJ2-2 | TRBV5-1
CASSQAPGQGATNEKLFF | TRBJ1-4 | TRBV4-1